The next 16 T cell receptor beta chains were all read from a single sample in a study of circulating CD8 cells and anti-PD-1 response in melanoma. The QIAseq Immune Repertoire TCR panel built the libraries from around 15 ng of total RNA. Each CDR3 protein gets one entry after TCRdb re-called the reads with MiXCR. The table has fewer than 300 distinct CDR3 sequences, roughly 8.8% seen once. From live CD3+CD8+TCRalphabeta+ cells, four PD-1 and/or TIGIT subsets were sorted. Sequenced material: CD8+ T cells from PBMCs, taken at baseline or after one month of anti-PD-1 therapy (not recorded which). The receptors shown here come from a human donor with melanoma.

This clonotype is large in the sample. The chain combines TRBV5-4 with TRBJ2-2, with D perhaps matching TRBD2 (6 bases). CDR3 length: 16 amino acids. The V gene's germline CDR1 is SGHNT and CDR2 YYREEE (reference sequence). Deletions cut 4 bases from V and 1 base from J, with 14 bases between. CDR3 amino acids: CASSPGDGGNTGELFF. CDR3 in DNA: TGTGCCAGCAGCCCCGGGGACGGGGGGAACACCGGGGAGCTGTTTTTT.

By its share, this clonotype is medium-sized. As the CDR3 is not closed by the conserved phenylalanine or tryptophan, this likely results from a read error. The chain is built from TRBV20-1 and TRBJ2-3; 14 bases are a match to TRBD2. Germline V gene lookup returns CDR1 DFQATT and CDR2 SNEGSKA (reference sequence). The V and J ends lost 2 bases and 0 bases, in that order; junction bases with no gene match: 13. This CDR3 has 20 amino acids. CDR3 region: CSARPPGLAGGTTSTDTQYS. The CDR3 DNA reads TGCAGTGCTAGACCCCCTGGACTAGCGGGAGGTACCACTAGCACAGATACGCAGTATTCT.

This clonotype is labeled hyperexpanded. This chain joins TRBV27 and TRBJ2-5; D is unresolved. The CDR3 has 14 amino acids. V shed 2 bases and J shed 7 bases, with 14 bases lying between them. Germline V lookup: CDR1 MNHEY, CDR2 SMNVEV (reference sequence). The CDR3 DNA is TGTGCCAGCAGTTTAGGATCAGGATTTGCGACCCAGTACTTC. Its protein product is CASSLGSGFATQYF.

V and J are TRBV27 and TRBJ2-7; 7 bases map to TRBD1. Germline loops: CDR1 MNHEY, CDR2 SMNVEV (reference sequence). The CDR3 has 15 residues. Unmatched junction bases numbered 11, after V lost 5 bases and J lost 4 bases. DNA for the CDR3: TGTGCCAGCAGTCGACAGGGAAGAGGCGTTTACGAGCAGTACTTC. It is translated as CASSRQGRGVYEQYF.

This clonotype qualifies as large. The chain combines TRBV4-1 with TRBJ2-3; 7 bases map to TRBD2. This CDR3 spans 12 amino acids. CDR1 and CDR2 (germline): MGHRA, YSYEKL. The V and J ends lost 1 base and 13 bases, in that order; junction bases with no gene match: 5. The CDR3 coding sequence is TGCGCCAGCAGCCAAGTCGGGGGAGGGAAGTATTTT. Amino acid sequence: CASSQVGGGKYF.

This clonotype is termed large. The chain links TRBV28 to TRBJ1-5; a possible D gene is TRBD1 (5 bases). V dropped 2 bases and J dropped 3 bases, with 11 bases sitting between them. The CDR3 runs to 15 residues. Germline V CDR1 and CDR2: MDHEN, SYDVKM. CDR3 sequence (DNA): TGTGCCAGCAGTTTAGTGACAGCGACCAATCAGCCCCAGCATTTT. Amino acids: CASSLVTATNQPQHF.

This clonotype counts as medium-sized (0.01 to 0.1%). V gene TRBV4-3 combines with J gene TRBJ2-1; 8 bases match TRBD2. Germline CDR1 is LGHNA and CDR2 is YSLEER. The CDR3 runs 14 residues. V dropped 0 bases and J dropped 8; count of bases not matched to a gene: 3. CDR3 sequence reads: CASSQDGGADEQFF. The CDR3 DNA reads TGCGCCAGCAGCCAAGACGGGGGGGCGGATGAGCAGTTCTTC.

By share, this clonotype ranks as hyperexpanded. The chain recombines TRBV7-3 with TRBJ2-3, with 8 bases identical to TRBD2. Germline CDR1 SGHTA, CDR2 FQGTGA. The CDR3 has 15 residues. V shed 5 bases, J shed 4 bases, and the junction held 8 bases outside the gene matches. The CDR3 DNA is TGTGCCAGCAGCCGACTAGCGCTTTCAGCAGATACGCAGTATTTT. Amino acid sequence: CASSRLALSADTQYF.

This clonotype is classed as large. This chain joins TRBV29-1 and TRBJ1-1, with D tentatively TRBD1 (6 bases). Per the germline V gene, CDR1 is SQVTM and CDR2 is ANQGSEA. The CDR3 covers 14 residues. CDR3 nucleotides: TGCAGTGTCCTGGACAGCCAACGAGTGACTGAAGCTTTCTTT. Translating gives CSVLDSQRVTEAFF.

This clonotype is classed as large. This chain links TRBV28 with TRBJ1-2; TRBD1 might be the D (6 bases). V lost 7 bases and J 4 bases, leaving 19 bases between the germline ends. CDR1 MDHEN and CDR2 SYDVKM come from the germline V gene. This CDR3 has 15 residues. CDR3 in DNA: TGTGCCAGCAACGATCAGGGGATCTTTGGCTATGGCTACACCTTC. Encoded protein: CASNDQGIFGYGYTF.

This clonotype rates as large (0.1 to 1%). The rearrangement joins TRBV28 to TRBJ2-7; D is unresolved. CDR3 length equals 14 residues. The V and J ends lost 5 bases and 7 bases respectively, with 18 bases between them. The V gene's germline CDR1 is MDHEN and CDR2 SYDVKM. DNA of the CDR3: TGTGCCAGCAGTCCACCCTCGGCCGGTCGAGAGCAGTACTTC. It translates to CASSPPSAGREQYF.

By share, this clonotype counts as large. V usage is TRBV24-1 and J usage is TRBJ2-7; perhaps TRBD1 as D (5 bases). The CDR3 loop spans 14 amino acids. V was pared by 7 bases and J by 5 bases, with 17 bases between. CDR1 and CDR2 from the germline V gene are KGHDR and SFDVKD. CDR3 in amino acids: CATSSYKDNDEQYF. The CDR3 coding sequence is TGTGCCACCAGCAGTTATAAGGACAACGACGAGCAGTACTTC.

This clonotype is large by share. V gene TRBV6-4 combines with J gene TRBJ2-2, with TRBD1 matching 11 bases. CDR1 and CDR2 (germline): MRHNA, SNTAGT. This CDR3 region has 15 residues. With 2 bases clipped from V and 4 bases from J, the junction kept 0 bases outside the gene matches. In nucleotides, the CDR3 is TGTGCCAGCAGTGACGGGACAGGGGGCACCGGGGAGCTGTTTTTT. Amino acid sequence: CASSDGTGGTGELFF.

By its share, this clonotype is large (0.1 to 1%). The genes are TRBV28 and TRBJ2-7; possibly TRBD1 for D (6 bases). V was pared by 11 bases and J by 4 bases, with 21 bases between. Germline loops: CDR1 MDHEN, CDR2 SYDVKM. The CDR3 covers 14 residues. Written as DNA, the CDR3 is TGTGCCCATAAGGCCGAGGGGGACCTTTACGAGCAGTACTTC. Encoded protein: CAHKAEGDLYEQYF. Together with reference TRBV28 and TRBJ2-7, the CDR3 gives the full variable domain: DVKVTQSSRYLVKRTGEKVFLECVQDMDHENMFWYRQDPGLGLRLIYFSYDVKMKEKGDIPEGYSVSREKKERFSLILESASTNQTSMYLCAHKAEGDLYEQYFGPGTRLTVT.

By sample fraction, this clonotype is hyperexpanded. This chain joins TRBV29-1 and TRBJ2-1; TRBD1 aligns across 7 bases. The V gene's germline CDR1 is SQVTM and CDR2 ANQGSEA. The CDR3 sequence is 12 residues long. Unmatched junction bases numbered 5, after V lost 5 bases and J lost 7 bases. CDR3 loop: CSVTGVVNEQFF. The CDR3 bases are TGCAGCGTTACAGGGGTTGTGAATGAGCAGTTCTTC.

In this sample, this clonotype is large (0.1 to 1%). The chain carries TRBV29-1 and TRBJ2-7, with 11 positions matching TRBD1. The V segment lost 2 bases and the J segment 4 bases; nucleotides outside the gene matches: 4. The CDR3 contains 14 residues. The germline gives CDR1 SQVTM, CDR2 ANQGSEA. CDR3 region: CSVEPGQGEYEQYF. CDR3 sequence (DNA): TGCAGCGTTGAACCGGGACAGGGGGAGTACGAGCAGTACTTC.